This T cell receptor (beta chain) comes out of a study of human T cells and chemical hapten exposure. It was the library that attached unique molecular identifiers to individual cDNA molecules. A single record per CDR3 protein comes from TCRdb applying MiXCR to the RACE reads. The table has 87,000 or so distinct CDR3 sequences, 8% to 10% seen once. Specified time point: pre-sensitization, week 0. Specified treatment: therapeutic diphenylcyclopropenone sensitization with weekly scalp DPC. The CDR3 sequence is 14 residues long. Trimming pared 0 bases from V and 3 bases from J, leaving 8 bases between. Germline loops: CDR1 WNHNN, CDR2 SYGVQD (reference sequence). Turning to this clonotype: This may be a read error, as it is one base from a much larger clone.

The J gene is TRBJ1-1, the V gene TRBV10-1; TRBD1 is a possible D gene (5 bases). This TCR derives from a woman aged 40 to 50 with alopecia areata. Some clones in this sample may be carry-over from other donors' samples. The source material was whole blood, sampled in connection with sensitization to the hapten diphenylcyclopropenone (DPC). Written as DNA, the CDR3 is TGCGCCAGCAGTGAGTCGGGCAGGGACACTGAAGCTTTCTTT. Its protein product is CASSESGRDTEAFF.